This T cell receptor beta chain derives from a study of blood T cell repertoires in COVID-19 (dated by TCRdb to 2019 to 2021). Concerning the study at large: Collaborator samples came from the United States, Italy and Spain and covered acute and convalescent phases of COVID-19. The material from the prospective study consisted of cDNA or gDNA derived from T cells, B-cell-depleted T cells, or PBMCs. Samples were obtained from the ongoing ImmuneRACE study (first 160 participants) and from over a thousand subjects provided by 6 global collaborators. Nearly every sample came with metadata listing a de-identified subject ID, COVID-19 status, age in years and sex. Where HLA class I and class II types were available, the types were taken from metadata supplied by the sample provider, not from assay-based typing. The repertoires were released in a freely available public database intended as a resource for research on the immune response to SARS-CoV-2. The dataset comprised deeply sampled blood TCRbeta repertoires from subjects exposed to, actively infected with, or recovered from COVID-19.

TCRbeta CDR3 regions were amplified from genomic DNA by means of the immunoSEQ Assay, a bias-controlled multiplex PCR. The study's own analysis went as follows. The number of nucleated cells in each sample was estimated by amplification of reference gene primers within the assay. To quantify the absolute abundance of each unique TCRbeta CDR3 rearrangement, sequence reads were collapsed and filtered. For each sample, productive Simpson clonality was calculated as the square root of Simpson's diversity index over productive rearrangements. TCRdb obtained this table from immuneACCESS and retained in-frame rearrangements with V and J assigned. These tables miss some clones; where compared with another copy, unresolved V genes account for less than half of the shortfall, and the remainder is unexplained. V and J calls and clone size follow that table, whereas D and trimming were derived from the DNA. The sample data list roughly 120,000 clones, and less than 75% of these were observed just once. Roughly 0.86% of the sample belongs to the ten largest clones.

Collaborating institutions collected whole blood in K2EDTA tubes following their own protocols. For TCRbeta analysis, collaborators shipped samples in one of three forms: frozen whole blood, isolated PBMCs, or DNA extracted from either of those sample types. Paper-wide results and their limitations: How much clinical and demographic metadata was included differed by source and by participant, and the metadata was provided uncurated.

Looking up the germline V gene yields CDR1 SQVTM and CDR2 ANQGSEA. V and J lose 7 bases and 3 bases, and a span of 9 bases separates them. The CDR3 spans 11 residues, from the cysteine through the phenylalanine. The sequence is cut down to CDR3 DNA, 33 bases in frame from base 1. Comments on this clone: The clone's antigen remains unknown. Base qualities are not at hand, and no much larger clone is one base apart.

The sequenced material came from peripheral blood. The chain is made from TRBV29-1 and TRBJ1-2; TRBD1 might be the D gene, on 5 matching bases. This TCR was sampled from a human donor with acute or convalescent COVID-19. The donor label of this sample is uncertain. The CDR3 protein sequence reads: CSAETDYGYTF. The nucleotide sequence is given as TGCAGCGCTGAGACAGACTATGGCTACACCTTC.